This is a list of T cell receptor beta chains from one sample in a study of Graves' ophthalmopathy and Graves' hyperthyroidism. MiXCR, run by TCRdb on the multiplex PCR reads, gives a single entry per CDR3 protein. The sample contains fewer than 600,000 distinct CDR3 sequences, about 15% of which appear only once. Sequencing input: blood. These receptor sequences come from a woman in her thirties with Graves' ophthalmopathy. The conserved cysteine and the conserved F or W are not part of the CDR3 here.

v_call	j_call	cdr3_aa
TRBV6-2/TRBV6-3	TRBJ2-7	ASSHPASGSIYEQY
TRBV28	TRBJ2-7	ASSFATSYEQY
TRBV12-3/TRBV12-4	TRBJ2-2	ASSRDRGLIGELF
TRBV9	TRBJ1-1	ASSVGSRVTEAF
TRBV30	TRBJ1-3	GESLEGNTIY
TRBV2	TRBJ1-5	ASSEDLGPQH
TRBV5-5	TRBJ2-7	ASSLVSLGGYEQY
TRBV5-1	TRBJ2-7	ASSLGDSQLYEQY
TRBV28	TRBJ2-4	ATQDWAKNIQY
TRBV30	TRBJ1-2	AWSARYGYT
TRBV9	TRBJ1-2	ASSVARNYGYT
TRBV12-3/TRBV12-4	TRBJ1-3	ASTRDSSGNTIY
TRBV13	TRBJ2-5	ASSSPGLGETQY
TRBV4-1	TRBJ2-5	ASSQEATAVGTQY
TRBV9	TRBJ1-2	ASSVGKTNYGYT
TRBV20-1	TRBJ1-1	SARGPRGSGTEAF
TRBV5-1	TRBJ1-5	ASSSATNQPQH
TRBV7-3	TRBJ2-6	ASSFRVGTADSGANVLT
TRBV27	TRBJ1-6	ASSRRLWSPLH
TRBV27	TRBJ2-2	ASSTAYTGELF
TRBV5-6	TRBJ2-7	ASSLEYGLAGYEQY
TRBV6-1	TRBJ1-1	ASSEKTRGPNTEAF